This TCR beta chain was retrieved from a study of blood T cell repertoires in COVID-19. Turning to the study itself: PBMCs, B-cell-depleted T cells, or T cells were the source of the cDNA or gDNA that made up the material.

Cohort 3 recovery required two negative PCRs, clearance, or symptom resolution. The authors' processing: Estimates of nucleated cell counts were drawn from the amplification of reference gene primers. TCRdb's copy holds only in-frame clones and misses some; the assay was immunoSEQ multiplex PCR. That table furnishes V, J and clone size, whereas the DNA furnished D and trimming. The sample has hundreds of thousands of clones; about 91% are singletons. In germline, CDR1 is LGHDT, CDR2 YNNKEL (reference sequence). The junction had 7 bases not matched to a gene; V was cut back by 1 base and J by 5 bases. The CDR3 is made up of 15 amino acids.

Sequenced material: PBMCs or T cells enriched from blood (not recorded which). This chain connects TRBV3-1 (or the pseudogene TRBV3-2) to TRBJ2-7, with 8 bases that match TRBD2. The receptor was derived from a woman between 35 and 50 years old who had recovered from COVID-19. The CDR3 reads CASSQAQRGSDEQYF. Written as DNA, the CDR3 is TGTGCCAGCAGCCAAGCCCAGCGGGGGAGCGACGAGCAGTACTTC.